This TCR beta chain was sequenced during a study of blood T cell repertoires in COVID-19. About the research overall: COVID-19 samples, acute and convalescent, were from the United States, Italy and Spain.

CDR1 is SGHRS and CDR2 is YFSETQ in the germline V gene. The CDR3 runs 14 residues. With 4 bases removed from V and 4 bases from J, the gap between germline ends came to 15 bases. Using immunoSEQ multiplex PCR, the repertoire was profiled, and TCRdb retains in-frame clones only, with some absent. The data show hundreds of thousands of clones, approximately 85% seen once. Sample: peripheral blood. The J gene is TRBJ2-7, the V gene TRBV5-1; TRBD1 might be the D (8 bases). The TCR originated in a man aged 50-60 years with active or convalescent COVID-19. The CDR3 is CASSRTGREYEQYF. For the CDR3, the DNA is TGCGCCAGCAGCCGGACAGGGAGGGAGTACGAGCAGTACTTC.